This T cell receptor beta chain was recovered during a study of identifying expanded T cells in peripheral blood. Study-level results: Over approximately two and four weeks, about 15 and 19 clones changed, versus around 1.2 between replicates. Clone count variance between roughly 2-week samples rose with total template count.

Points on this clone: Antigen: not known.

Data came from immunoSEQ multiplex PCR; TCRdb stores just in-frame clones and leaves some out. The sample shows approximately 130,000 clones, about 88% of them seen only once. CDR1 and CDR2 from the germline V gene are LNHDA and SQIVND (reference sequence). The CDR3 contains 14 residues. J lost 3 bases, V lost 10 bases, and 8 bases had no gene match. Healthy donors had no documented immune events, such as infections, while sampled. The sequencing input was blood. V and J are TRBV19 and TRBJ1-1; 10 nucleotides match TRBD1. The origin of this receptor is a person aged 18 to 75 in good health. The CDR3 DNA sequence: TGTGCCACACAGACAGGGGGCGCTTACACTGAAGCTTTCTTT. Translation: CATQTGGAYTEAFF.